The rows below give T cell receptor beta chains drawn from one sample of a study of blood T cell repertoires in COVID-19. The repertoire was sequenced with immunoSEQ multiplex PCR; TCRdb's copy has only in-frame clones and lacks some. This sample has 200,000 to 250,000 clones, with 88% found just once. Material for sequencing was PBMCs or T cells enriched from blood (not recorded which). The receptors come from a young woman who had recovered from COVID-19. CDR3s include the opening cysteine and the closing phenylalanine or tryptophan. A D gene is named only where the DNA matches it firmly. Clone size is stated in some rows and not others, as once, few, many or a class when expanded.

j_gene,abundance,v_gene,d_gene,CDR3nt,CDR3aa
TRBJ1-2,.,TRBV6-5,.,TGTGCCAGCAGTTCCGGTTGGACAGATTCGGGCTACACCTTC,CASSSGWTDSGYTF
TRBJ1-6,.,TRBV7-2,.,TGTGCCAGCAGCTTAGGGGGGGTCTCACCCCTCCACTTT,CASSLGGVSPLHF
TRBJ1-6,once,TRBV3-1/TRBV3-2,TRBD1,TGTGCCAGCAGCCAAGAACGGGACAGGGCTAAATCCTCCTATAATTCACCCCTCCACTTT,CASSQERDRAKSSYNSPLHF
TRBJ1-4,.,TRBV6-2/TRBV6-3,.,TGTGCCAGCAGTTACTCGAAATGGAGGGGCGGTGATGAAAAACTGTTTTTT,CASSYSKWRGGDEKLFF
TRBJ1-1,.,TRBV12-3/TRBV12-4,TRBD1,TGTGCCAGCAGGGACAGGGGGAACACTGAAGCTTTCTTT,CASRDRGNTEAFF
TRBJ2-4,.,TRBV10-3,TRBD1,TGTGCCATCAGTGGCCGGGACAGGGAGGACATTCAGTACTTC,CAISGRDREDIQYF
TRBJ1-4,.,TRBV4-1,TRBD1,TGCGCCAGCAGCCCTCAGGGGGCATCTGAGGAAAAACTGTTTTTT,CASSPQGASEEKLFF
TRBJ1-1,.,TRBV19,.,TGTGCCAGCCGGCGTTCCGTCCGTTCAGGCACTGAAGCTTTCTTT,CASRRSVRSGTEAFF
TRBJ1-1,once,TRBV3-1/TRBV3-2,.,TGTGCCAGCAGCCAAGAAGGGAACCGGGGTGAAGCTTTCTTT,CASSQEGNRGEAFF
TRBJ2-7,.,TRBV19,TRBD1,TGTGCCAGTAGCCTTTGGGACAGCCCGCAAGTCGAGCAGTACTTC,CASSLWDSPQVEQYF
TRBJ1-4,.,TRBV12-5,.,TGTGCTAGTGCCCCGTCAGGGGCAGAAAAACTGTTTTTT,CASAPSGAEKLFF
TRBJ2-6,.,TRBV7-9,.,TGTGCCAGCAGCTTAGGGACAGCGTCCGTCTCTGGGGCCAACGTCCTGACTTTC,CASSLGTASVSGANVLTF
TRBJ1-4,.,TRBV7-6,.,TGTGCCAGCAGCTTAGGACAGGCCTATATTGAAAAACTGTTTTTT,CASSLGQAYIEKLFF
TRBJ2-2,.,TRBV5-6,.,TGTGCCAGCAGCTTCGGGCAGGGATGGGCCGGGGAGCTGTTTTTT,CASSFGQGWAGELFF
TRBJ2-2,.,TRBV6-2/TRBV6-3,.,TGTGCCAGCAGTTATTTAGGGGAGCTGTTTTTT,CASSYLGELFF
TRBJ1-1,.,TRBV5-1,TRBD1,TGCGCCAGCAGCCCCCCCCGGACAGGGACTCATGCTCGGTCTGAAGCTTTCTTT,CASSPPRTGTHARSEAFF
TRBJ2-5,.,TRBV14,.,TGTGCCAGCAGCGCAAGGTTATGCAGGGACTACCAAGAGACCCAGTACTTC,CASSARLCRDYQETQYF
TRBJ2-1,.,TRBV7-2,TRBD1,TGTGCCAGCAGCTTAACAGGGGGCAATGAGCAGTTCTTC,CASSLTGGNEQFF
TRBJ1-2,.,TRBV5-1,TRBD1,TGCGCCAGCAGCCCTCAGCGGACAGGGGAAGGCTACACCTTC,CASSPQRTGEGYTF
TRBJ2-3,.,TRBV18,TRBD1,TGTGCCAGCTCACCAAGGGGACAGGGGCCAGATACGCAGTATTTT,CASSPRGQGPDTQYF
TRBJ1-2,once,TRBV27,.,TGTGCCAGCAGCCTAACCCCGACAGATTTCCTGGGCTACACCTTC,CASSLTPTDFLGYTF
TRBJ1-2,.,TRBV29-1,.,TGCAGCGTTCCACAGGGATGGGGTGGCTACACCTTC,CSVPQGWGGYTF
TRBJ1-1,.,TRBV5-6,.,TGTGCCAGCAGCTTGCCGCCAGGGGTGAACACTGAAGCTTTCTTT,CASSLPPGVNTEAFF
TRBJ1-1,.,TRBV19,.,TGTGCCAGTAGCGATCAACCACTTTATATATCCGGTAACACTGAAGCTTTCTTT,CASSDQPLYISGNTEAFF
TRBJ1-2,.,TRBV7-9,.,TGTGCCAGCAGCAAAACGGGGGGTGCGGGGGACTATGGCTACACCTTC,CASSKTGGAGDYGYTF
TRBJ1-1,.,TRBV11-2,.,TGTGCCAGCAGCTTAACCCCAGGGATAGCTTTCTTT,CASSLTPGIAFF
TRBJ1-3,.,TRBV19,TRBD1,TGTGCCAGTAGTATAATAACCGGAGGGGGCGCGGGAAACACCATATATTTT,CASSIITGGGAGNTIYF
TRBJ1-5,.,TRBV5-5,.,TGTGCCAGCACCTTAACTGACGCGGGCAATCAGCCCCAGCATTTT,CASTLTDAGNQPQHF
TRBJ2-7,.,TRBV5-5,.,TGTGCCAGCAGCGTACAGGGCCCTACCTACGAGCAGTACTTC,CASSVQGPTYEQYF
TRBJ1-5,.,TRBV19,.,TGTGCCAGTAGTACGACACGTAGCAATCAGCCCCAGCATTTT,CASSTTRSNQPQHF
TRBJ1-5,.,TRBV18,.,TGTGCCAGCTCAGTGGGAGGTGAACAGCCCCAGCATTTT,CASSVGGEQPQHF
TRBJ1-6,.,TRBV7-2,TRBD1,TGTGCCAGCAGGGGGACAGGGGATAGCGGCTCACCCCTCCACTTT,CASRGTGDSGSPLHF
TRBJ2-5,.,TRBV18,.,TGTGCCAGCTCACCATTAGCGTCACAAGAGACCCAGTACTTC,CASSPLASQETQYF
TRBJ1-5,.,TRBV19,.,TGTGCCAGTAGTATAGATTTGGACAGTTATCAGCCCCAGCATTTT,CASSIDLDSYQPQHF
TRBJ2-1,.,TRBV5-1,TRBD2,TGCGCCAGCAGCTTGCGGCGGGGGGGTTCCAGTACCTCCTACAATGAGCAGTTCTTC,CASSLRRGGSSTSYNEQFF
TRBJ1-6,.,TRBV19,TRBD1,TGTGCCGCAGGGACAGGGGCATATTCACCCCTCCACTTT,CAAGTGAYSPLHF
TRBJ1-2,.,TRBV7-9,.,TGTGCCAGCAGCTTACAGGACTATGGCTACACCTTC,CASSLQDYGYTF
TRBJ2-3,.,TRBV10-3,TRBD2,TGTGCCATCAGTGAGTCGAGCGGGGCCCCAGATACGCAGTATTTT,CAISESSGAPDTQYF
TRBJ1-5,.,TRBV15,.,TGTGCCACCAGCCCGGGGGGGGATCAGCCCCAGCATTTT,CATSPGGDQPQHF
TRBJ2-6,.,TRBV4-3,.,TGCGCCAGCAGCCCTACCGGGACAGGGGCCAACGTCCTGACTTTC,CASSPTGTGANVLTF
TRBJ1-6,.,TRBV4-2,TRBD1,TGTGCCAGCAGCCAACCGGACAGGGGGATCGATTCACCCCTCCACTTT,CASSQPDRGIDSPLHF
TRBJ1-1,.,TRBV19,.,TGTGCCAGTAGCACCTACGGGGACACTGAAGCTTTCTTT,CASSTYGDTEAFF
TRBJ1-4,.,TRBV10-3,TRBD1,TGTGCCACCGGGACAGCGGTAGGAACTAATGAAAAACTGTTTTTT,CATGTAVGTNEKLFF
TRBJ2-7,.,TRBV14,.,TGTGCCAGCAGCCAAGGGCTAGCGACCGAGCAGTACTTC,CASSQGLATEQYF
TRBJ2-5,.,TRBV2,TRBD2,TGTGCCAGCTTATTTAGCGGGGAGGGAAAGACCCAGTACTTC,CASLFSGEGKTQYF
TRBJ1-1,.,TRBV11-3,.,TGTGCCAGCAGCCCGGGGGGGTCGGAGAGCGCTGAAGCTTTCTTT,CASSPGGSESAEAFF
TRBJ1-5,.,TRBV4-1,.,TGCGCCAGCAGCCAACCCCCCTCAGGGCGCTATAGCAATCAGCCCCAGCATTTT,CASSQPPSGRYSNQPQHF
TRBJ1-3,once,TRBV5-1,TRBD1,TGCGCCAGCAGCTTGGAAGCAGGGGGCGTCGGAAACACCATATATTTT,CASSLEAGGVGNTIYF
TRBJ2-7,.,TRBV7-6,.,TGTGCCAGCAGCTTGGGGGGTAACTACGAGCAGTACTTC,CASSLGGNYEQYF
TRBJ1-3,.,TRBV29-1,.,TGCAGCGTTGAAGATCGCGACAGGGGAAACACCATATATTTT,CSVEDRDRGNTIYF
TRBJ1-1,.,TRBV3-1/TRBV3-2,TRBD1,TGTGCCAGCAGCCAACCCCTTCGCCGGGACAGGGGATTAAGGACCACTGAAGCTTTCTTT,CASSQPLRRDRGLRTTEAFF
TRBJ2-1,.,TRBV4-3,TRBD2,TGCGCCAGCAGCCAAGACCACGGGGGGGCCCTGGGAAATGAGCAGTTCTTC,CASSQDHGGALGNEQFF
TRBJ1-2,.,TRBV25-1,.,TGTGCCAGCACCGGGACACTAAACTATGGCTACACCTTC,CASTGTLNYGYTF
TRBJ1-2,.,TRBV25-1,TRBD1,TGTGCCAGCAGCAGGACAGGTTATGGCTACACCTTC,CASSRTGYGYTF